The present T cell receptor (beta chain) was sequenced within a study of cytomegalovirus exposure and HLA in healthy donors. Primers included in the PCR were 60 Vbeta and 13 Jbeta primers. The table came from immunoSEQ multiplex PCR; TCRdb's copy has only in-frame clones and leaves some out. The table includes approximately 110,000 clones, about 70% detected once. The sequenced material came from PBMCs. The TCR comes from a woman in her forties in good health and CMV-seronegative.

The CDR3 bases are TGTGCCAGCAGCAAGAGCCGACAGGGGAGCTCCGGCTGTTTAGCTTTCTTT. This sequence encodes CASSKSRQGSSGCLAFF. V is TRBV21-1 and J is TRBJ1-1; the table's D gene call, TRBD1, was not cross checked with the DNA. TRBV21-1 is deemed a pseudogene. This CDR3 has 17 residues.